This T cell receptor (beta chain) was sequenced in a study of siplizumab effects on memory and regulatory T cells. From germline, CDR1 is SGHRS and CDR2 YFSETQ. The V gene lost 0 bases and the J gene lost 0 bases, with 7 bases spanning the gap. The CDR3 has 15 residues. Study outcomes and limitations: In siplizumab conditions, mappable alloreactive CD4+ clones averaged roughly 64% Treg-derived, against 25% to 30% in controls.

TEMRA, effector memory, memory and naive subsets, all unstimulated, were sequenced in a few donor pairs. Concerning this clone itself: The antigen is not known. Other DNA sequences in the sample encode the same CDR3.

It was about 100,000 TCR templates that were assayed per sample. TCRdb's copy holds only in-frame clones and misses some; the assay was immunoSEQ multiplex PCR. The table includes tens of thousands of clones, roughly 83% detected once. This receptor was obtained from a human donor in good health. Sequences were obtained from memory CD4+ T cells sorted from blood. The chain employs TRBV5-1 and TRBJ1-5; unclear D gene. The chain's CDR3 is CASSLEGNSNQPQHF. In DNA, the CDR3 is TGCGCCAGCAGCTTGGAAGGAAATAGCAATCAGCCCCAGCATTTT.